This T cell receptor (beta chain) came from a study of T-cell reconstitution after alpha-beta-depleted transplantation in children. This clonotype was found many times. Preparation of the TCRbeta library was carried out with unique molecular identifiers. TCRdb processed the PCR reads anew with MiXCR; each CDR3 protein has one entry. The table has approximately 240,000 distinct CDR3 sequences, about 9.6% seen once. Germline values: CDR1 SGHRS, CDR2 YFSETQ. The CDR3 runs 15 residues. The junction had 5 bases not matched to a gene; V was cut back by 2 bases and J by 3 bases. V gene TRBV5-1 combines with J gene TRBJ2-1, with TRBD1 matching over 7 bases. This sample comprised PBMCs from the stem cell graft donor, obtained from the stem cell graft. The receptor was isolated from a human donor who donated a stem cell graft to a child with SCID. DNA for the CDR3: TGCGCCAGCAGCTTCACCGGGACAGACTACAATGAGCAGTTCTTC. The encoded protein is CASSFTGTDYNEQFF.